The clone carrying this TCR beta chain was seen more than once but under ten times. Its antigen is as yet unknown. The sample belongs to a study of graft-versus-host responses after intestinal transplantation. Whole-study context: Isolated intestinal, liver-intestinal, or multivisceral transplants had been given to the recipients. Induction using anti-thymocyte globulin, followed by tacrolimus and steroids for approximately 3 years, was given to all recipients.

Study findings and constraints: With peak circulating GvH clone levels came an association with early post-transplant HvG declines. Within the allografts of patients who had graft-donor T cell macrochimerism, graft-versus-host to host-versus-graft clonal ratios were high.

Trimming shortened V by 5 bases and J by 0 bases, and 2 bases separated the two germline ends. This CDR3 region has 12 residues. Germline V gene lookup returns CDR1 SNHLY and CDR2 FYNNEI. Some clones are missing from TCRdb's copy, which holds only in-frame ones; the method was immunoSEQ multiplex PCR. The sample lists over 100,000 clones; 93% were seen once. The clonotype was recovered from a human donor who was the organ donor for an intestinal transplant. This chain links TRBV2 with TRBJ1-5; D is ambiguous. The source was unstimulated CD8+ T cells sorted from spleen or lymph node cells, collected before transplant. The chain's CDR3 is CASSISNQPQHF. CDR3 nucleotides: TGTGCCAGCAGTATTAGCAATCAGCCCCAGCATTTT.